These 14 T cell receptor beta chains share one sample of origin, sequenced in a study of regulatory T cells in long-lasting Graves disease. Through Arm-PCR of CDR3 regions and iRepertoire HTBI primers, TCR beta libraries were built. From the multiplex PCR reads, TCRdb called clonotypes with MiXCR, one entry per CDR3 protein. This table has almost 350,000 distinct CDR3 sequences, less than 20% appearing once. The time point was: persistent/refractory GD, antithyroid drugs over 5 years with positive TRAb. From RNA extracted from PBMCs, the TCR library was made. This sample comprised peripheral blood mononuclear cells (PBMCs), obtained when the disease was refractory, from a patient treated with antithyroid drugs. The receptor set was obtained from a female donor with Graves disease.

CDR3 bases: TGTGCCAGCAGCCAAGAGAACTGGAGCACTGAAGCTTTCTTT. It specifies CASSQENWSTEAFF. The rearrangement links TRBV4-2 to TRBJ1-1, with no clear D. The germline V gene encodes CDR1 LGHNA and CDR2 YNFKEQ. The CDR3 sequence is 14 residues long. V was cut by 0 bases and J by 4 bases, with 9 bases left in between.

About this clonotype: A far larger clone is one nucleotide away, so this likely arose from a read error. This chain joins TRBV6-2 or TRBV6-3 and TRBJ1-1; TRBD1 is a possible D gene (5 bases). CDR1 and CDR2 (germline): MNHEY, SVGEGT. This CDR3 spans 12 amino acids. The CDR3 sequence is CTSSTGATEAFF. CDR3 bases: TGTACCAGCAGTACCGGGGCCACTGAAGCTTTCTTT.

This clonotype was seen a handful of times. This rearrangement joins TRBV7-2 to TRBJ1-5; D not certain. The ends were cut back, 4 bases at V and 7 bases at J, with 11 bases in the middle. CDR3 length equals 13 residues. The germline CDR1 and CDR2 sequences are SGHTA and FQGNSA. The CDR3 DNA reads as TGTGCCAGCAGCTCAGAGGTTTCCCAGCCCCAGCATTTT. Its protein product is CASSSEVSQPQHF.

The rearrangement links TRBV27 to TRBJ1-6; a weak D match, TRBD1 (5 bases). Germline CDR1 reads MNHEY; CDR2 reads SMNVEV (reference sequence). The CDR3 contains 15 residues. Trimming left V 3 bases short and J 2 bases short, with 8 bases between. The CDR3 region is CASSLEGPYNSPLHF. The DNA for the CDR3 is TGTGCCAGCAGTTTGGAGGGGCCCTATAATTCACCCCTCCACTTT.

This clonotype was observed many times. For the CDR3, the DNA is TGTGCCATCAGTGAGTCTAGGCAGGGACCGTACGAGCAGTACTTC. Its protein is CAISESRQGPYEQYF. This sequence joins TRBV10-3 and TRBJ2-7; TRBD1 or TRBD2 may be the D gene (5 bases each). V was pared by 0 bases and J by 4 bases, with 13 bases between. Germline assignment: CDR1 ENHRY and CDR2 SYGVKD. The CDR3 is 15 residues long.

This clonotype has ten or more counts. This sequence joins TRBV12-3 or TRBV12-4 and TRBJ2-5; TRBD1 matches 7 bases. This CDR3 contains 14 residues. Trimming took 4 bases from V and 2 from J; bases not matched to a gene: 4. CDR3 region: CASSSDRAQETQYF. The CDR3 DNA follows: TGTGCCAGCAGTTCCGACAGGGCTCAAGAGACCCAGTACTTC.

This clonotype was seen many times. The CDR3 spells CASSQDLARQETQYF. CDR3 in DNA: TGTGCCAGCAGCCAAGACCTAGCGCGCCAAGAGACCCAGTACTTC. The chain couples TRBV3-1 to TRBJ2-5, with a possible D match to TRBD2 (6 bases). From germline, CDR1 is LGHDT and CDR2 YNNKEL (reference sequence). V was cut by 0 bases and J by 1 base, with 9 bases left in between. The CDR3 has 15 amino acids.

At least ten counts were recorded for this clonotype. The J gene is TRBJ1-4, the V gene TRBV7-2; D is uncertain. Trimming removed 3 bases from V and 0 bases from J, with 11 bases in between. The CDR3 runs to 16 residues. The V gene's germline CDR1 is SGHTA and CDR2 FQGNSA. The chain's CDR3 is CASSLAPQATNEKLFF. The DNA of the CDR3 is TGTGCCAGCAGCTTGGCCCCTCAAGCAACTAATGAAAAACTGTTTTTT.

The chain couples TRBV7-2 to TRBJ2-3; TRBD2 matches at 14 bases. CDR1 is SGHTA and CDR2 is FQGNSA in the germline V gene. The CDR3 sequence is 19 residues long. J was trimmed by 2 bases and V by 4 bases; bases with no gene match: 11. CDR3 bases: TGTGCCAGCAGCTACCCCCAGGGACTAGCGGGGGTCCTCACAGATACGCAGTATTTT. Its translation is CASSYPQGLAGVLTDTQYF.

Only a few counts were recorded for this clonotype. The CDR3 nucleotides read TGTGCCAGCAGTTACGTCGGCATTCGTCAGCCCCAGCATTTT. This translates into CASSYVGIRQPQHF. The chain recombines TRBV6-9 with TRBJ1-5; unclear D gene. This CDR3 is 14 amino acids long. Germline loops: CDR1 MNHGY, CDR2 SVAAGI. V was clipped by 3 bases and J by 6 bases, with 12 bases between them.

The chain is built from TRBV20-1 and TRBJ2-1; 11 positions match TRBD1. This CDR3 has 16 amino acids. Germline values: CDR1 DFQATT, CDR2 SNEGSKA (reference sequence). Trimming removed 6 bases from V and 3 bases from J; junction bases left unmatched: 10. CDR3 sequence (DNA): TGCAGTGCAGCTGACTCCGGGACAGGGGGCTACAATGAGCAGTTCTTC. Translating it yields CSAADSGTGGYNEQFF.

This chain uses TRBV19 with TRBJ2-4; 7 bases align to TRBD1. J was trimmed by 3 bases and V by 3 bases; bases with no gene match: 11. CDR3 length equals 17 residues. The V gene's germline CDR1 is LNHDA and CDR2 SQIVND (reference sequence). CDR3 sequence reads: CASSMGQTPTFKNIQYF. The DNA for the CDR3 is TGTGCCAGTAGTATGGGACAGACGCCCACCTTCAAAAACATTCAGTACTTC.

The chain recombines TRBV3-1 with TRBJ2-7; TRBD1 matches 12 bases. This CDR3 contains 14 residues. The germline V gene has CDR1 LGHDT and CDR2 YNNKEL (reference sequence). The trim removed 4 bases at V and 5 bases at J, leaving 3 bases unmatched. This CDR3 is CASSRDRGRDEQYF. Written as DNA, the CDR3 is TGTGCCAGCAGCCGGGACAGGGGGCGAGACGAGCAGTACTTC.

The chain joins TRBV7-3 to TRBJ1-3; a weak D match, TRBD1 (6 bases). Germline loops: CDR1 SGHTA, CDR2 FQGTGA. This CDR3 comprises 17 residues. The germline V and J ends were trimmed by 5 bases and 2 bases, with 19 bases remaining between them. In nucleotides, the CDR3 is TGTGCCAGCAGCACCCGTATCGGTGGGACAACTGGAAACACCATATATTTT. Amino acid sequence: CASSTRIGGTTGNTIYF.